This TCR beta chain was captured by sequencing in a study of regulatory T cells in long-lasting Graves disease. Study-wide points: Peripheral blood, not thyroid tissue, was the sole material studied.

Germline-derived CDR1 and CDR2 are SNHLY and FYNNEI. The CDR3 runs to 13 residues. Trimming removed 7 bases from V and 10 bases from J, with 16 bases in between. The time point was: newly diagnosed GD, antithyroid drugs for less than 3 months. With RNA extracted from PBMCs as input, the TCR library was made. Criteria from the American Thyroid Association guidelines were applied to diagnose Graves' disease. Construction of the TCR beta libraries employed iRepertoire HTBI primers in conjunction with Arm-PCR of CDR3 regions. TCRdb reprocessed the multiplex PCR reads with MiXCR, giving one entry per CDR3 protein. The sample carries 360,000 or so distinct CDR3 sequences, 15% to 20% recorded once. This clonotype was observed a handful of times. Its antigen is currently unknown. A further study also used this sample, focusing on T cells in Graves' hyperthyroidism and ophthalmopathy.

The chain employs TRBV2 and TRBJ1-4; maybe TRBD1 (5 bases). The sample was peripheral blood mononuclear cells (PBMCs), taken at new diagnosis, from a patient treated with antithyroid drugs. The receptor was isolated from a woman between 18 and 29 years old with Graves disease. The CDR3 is CASNLPGGTKLFF. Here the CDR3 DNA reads TGTGCCAGCAACCTCCCGGGGGGAACAAAACTGTTTTTT.